The T cell receptor (beta chain) described here comes from a study of long-term antiretroviral therapy in people with HIV. Study summary: The earliest samples predate the 2015 immediate-ART recommendation by about a decade. General study points: Increased diversity was seen after ART, yet it remained lower than in transplant donor controls. Spans of CDR3 length were tighter for HIV repertoires than for controls.

The study drew at least one pre-ART and at least two post-ART PBMC samples from every donor. With respect to this clone: Its specificity is not known.

The CDR3 totals 12 residues. Germline V gives CDR1 SGHNT, CDR2 YYREEE (reference sequence). The V and J ends lost 3 bases and 2 bases respectively, with 5 bases between them. With survey level as its setting, the immunoSEQ assay was v3.0. Sequencing was performed with immunoSEQ multiplex PCR; in TCRdb, only in-frame clones are kept and a portion is missing. Found here are about 25,000 clones, approximately 95% of them singletons; the top ten hold over 9%. Sequences were derived from unsorted PBMCs, sampled 7.6 years after starting antiretroviral therapy. The receptor was derived from a woman between 40 and 50 years old with HIV. The chain has TRBV5-4 and TRBJ1-1; D is uncertain. In DNA, the CDR3 is TGTGCCAGCAGCTCCCGAAACACTGAAGCTTTCTTT. This encodes CASSSRNTEAFF.